These 19 T cell receptor beta chains came from one sample sequenced in a study of Ad26.COV2.S vaccination and SARS-CoV-2 variants. The protocol was immunoSEQ multiplex PCR, while the TCRdb copy is restricted to in-frame clones and leaves out a portion. The sample has 450,000 to 550,000 clones, roughly 87% seen once. Specified treatment: roughly 19 received Ad26.COV2.S at low or high dose, single or two shots; several received placebo; per-sample allocation not given. Repertoires come from day 63 after the first vaccine or placebo injection. Sequences were derived from peripheral blood, sampled in a trial of Ad26.COV2.S vaccine versus placebo. These receptors came from a person between 18 and 65 years old who received the Ad26.COV2.S COVID-19 vaccine or a placebo.

V usage is TRBV5-5 and J usage is TRBJ1-1; D call uncertain. The CDR3 has 13 residues. CDR1 is SGHKS and CDR2 is YYEKEE in the germline V gene (reference sequence). V shed 2 bases and J shed 3 bases, with 8 bases lying between them. CDR3 nucleotide sequence: TGTGCCAGCAGCTTAAGGGATTACACTGAAGCTTTCTTT. This encodes CASSLRDYTEAFF. The variable domain in full, completed from reference TRBV5-5 and TRBJ1-1, reads DAGVTQSPTHLIKTRGQQVTLRCSPISGHKSVSWYQQVLGQGPQFIFQYYEKEERGRGNFPDRFSARQFPNYSSELNVNALLLGDSALYLCASSLRDYTEAFFGQGTRLTVV.

The chain combines TRBV6-5 with TRBJ1-2; D is ambiguous. The germline V gene encodes CDR1 MNHEY and CDR2 SVGAGI. The V end lost 8 bases, the J end lost 0 bases, and 10 bases lay between the germline ends. The CDR3 sequence is 13 residues long. The CDR3 region has the DNA TGTGCCAGCGCTCCAGGAACTAACTATGGCTACACCTTC. Protein sequence: CASAPGTNYGYTF.

CDR3 DNA sequence: TGTGCCAGTAGTTCGTTCATCCAGGGTTATAATGAAAAACTGTTTTTT. This gives the protein CASSSFIQGYNEKLFF. The chain combines TRBV19 with TRBJ1-4; perhaps TRBD1 as D (5 bases). The CDR3 is made up of 16 amino acids. V was trimmed by 5 bases and J by 4 bases, leaving 17 bases between them. Germline V gene data show CDR1 as LNHDA and CDR2 as SQIVND (reference sequence).

The chain recombines TRBV5-4 with TRBJ1-2; unclear D gene. The CDR3 length is 12 residues. V was shortened by 4 bases and J by 8 bases, with 12 bases between the two germline ends. The germline V gene encodes CDR1 SGHNT and CDR2 YYREEE (reference sequence). DNA for the CDR3: TGTGCCAGCAGCCCGTCCCTATCGGGCTACACCTTC. This gives the protein CASSPSLSGYTF.

The V call is TRBV11-2, the J call TRBJ1-3; 7 bases match TRBD1. With 2 bases clipped from V and 4 bases from J, the junction kept 2 bases outside the gene matches. CDR1 is SGHAT and CDR2 is FQNNGV in the germline V gene. The CDR3 extends over 14 amino acids. The CDR3 bases are TGTGCCAGCAGCTTAACGGACAGGGGAAACACCATATATTTT. Amino acid sequence: CASSLTDRGNTIYF. The whole variable domain, remainder taken from reference TRBV11-2 and TRBJ1-3, is EAGVAQSPRYKIIEKRQSVAFWCNPISGHATLYWYQQILGQGPKLLIQFQNNGVVDDSQLPKDRFSAERLKGVDSTLKIQPAKLEDSAVYLCASSLTDRGNTIYFGEGSWLTVV.

The chain recombines TRBV7-2 with TRBJ1-1, with D possibly matching TRBD1 (6 bases). Germline V gene data show CDR1 as SGHTA and CDR2 as FQGNSA. Trimming shortened V by 5 bases and J by 5 bases, and 12 bases separated the two germline ends. The CDR3 totals 13 residues. The CDR3 spells CASSGSRGTEAFF. CDR3 DNA sequence: TGTGCCAGCAGCGGAAGCAGGGGAACTGAAGCTTTCTTT.

The gene calls are TRBV7-2 and TRBJ1-2; D gene uncertain. Germline CDR1 SGHTA, CDR2 FQGNSA. The CDR3 loop spans 15 amino acids. V gave up 0 bases and J gave up 1 base, with 9 bases separating them. The CDR3 sequence: CASSLAQHLNYGYTF. DNA of the CDR3: TGTGCCAGCAGCTTAGCACAGCATCTTAACTATGGCTACACCTTC.

The CDR3 DNA follows: TGCGCCAGCAGCCAAGCTGGGACAGGGGGGACGATTGGCTACACCTTC. Its translation: CASSQAGTGGTIGYTF. The chain recombines TRBV4-1 with TRBJ1-2; 11 bases line up with TRBD1. Germline CDR1 is MGHRA and CDR2 is YSYEKL. V was pared by 1 base and J by 7 bases, with 8 bases of the junction left unmatched. The CDR3 contains 16 residues.

V usage is TRBV29-1 and J usage is TRBJ2-7, with D uncertain. Trimming stripped 6 bases from V and 2 bases from J, with 17 bases between. This CDR3 has 14 amino acids. The germline V gene has CDR1 SQVTM and CDR2 ANQGSEA. CDR3 in DNA: TGCAGCGTCGCGAAAAGGGCAGCTACCTACGAGCAGTACTTC. This encodes CSVAKRAATYEQYF.

The V and J genes are TRBV24-1 and TRBJ1-2; D is perhaps TRBD1 (5 bases). V was clipped by 2 bases and J by 4 bases, with 10 bases between them. CDR1 is KGHDR and CDR2 is SFDVKD in the germline V gene. This CDR3 spans 14 amino acids. The CDR3 region is CATSDSGILYGYTF. Written as DNA, the CDR3 is TGTGCCACCAGTGATTCAGGGATTCTCTATGGCTACACCTTC.

This chain joins TRBV4-3 and TRBJ2-1, with a tentative D call TRBD2 (5 bases). V was trimmed by 3 bases and J by 3 bases, leaving 15 bases between them. CDR3 length: 16 residues. The germline V gene encodes CDR1 LGHNA and CDR2 YSLEER. CDR3 DNA: TGCGCCAGCAGCCAGGTTTTTAGCGTTAACTACAATGAGCAGTTCTTC. Its protein product is CASSQVFSVNYNEQFF.

The chain uses TRBV5-5 and TRBJ2-1; 9 bases are shared with TRBD1. The CDR3 has 17 amino acids. Germline V gives CDR1 SGHKS, CDR2 YYEKEE (reference sequence). Trimming cost V 0 bases and J 4 bases; bases outside gene matches: 8. The CDR3 DNA is TGTGCCAGCAGCTTGGATCTGGTGGACAGGGGTTACAATGAGCAGTTCTTC. It specifies CASSLDLVDRGYNEQFF.

This chain uses TRBV27 with TRBJ2-5, with a tentative D call TRBD2 (7 bases). Per the germline V gene, CDR1 is MNHEY and CDR2 is SMNVEV (reference sequence). Between the trimmed V and J ends, which lost 8 bases and 4 bases, there was a span of 20 bases. The CDR3 runs 15 residues. CDR3 amino acids: CASGGGGGSRETQYF. For the CDR3, the DNA is TGTGCCAGCGGCGGGGGCGGGGGATCACGAGAGACCCAGTACTTC.

The gene calls are TRBV12-3 or TRBV12-4 and TRBJ1-3; tentative D call: TRBD1 (5 bases). V dropped 10 bases and J dropped 3 bases, with 13 bases sitting between them. CDR3 length: 13 residues. Written as DNA, the CDR3 is TGTGCCATCCAGGGTTGGGGTGGAAACACCATATATTTT. Its protein is CAIQGWGGNTIYF.

The chain has TRBV2 and TRBJ2-1; D might be TRBD1 or TRBD2, each matching 7 bases. Germline V gene data show CDR1 as SNHLY and CDR2 as FYNNEI. This CDR3 has 13 residues. The CDR3: CVSSGGAPNEQFF. CDR3 nucleotide sequence: TGTGTCAGTTCAGGGGGGGCCCCCAATGAGCAGTTCTTC.

CDR3 protein: CASSQDAGRANYGYTF. DNA for the CDR3: TGCGCCAGCAGCCAAGATGCGGGTAGAGCTAACTATGGCTACACCTTC. V gene TRBV4-3 combines with J gene TRBJ1-2; unclear D gene. The CDR3 consists of 16 residues. CDR1 and CDR2 (germline): LGHNA, YSLEER. V was trimmed by 0 bases and J by 0 bases, leaving 11 bases between them.

This rearrangement joins TRBV7-2 to TRBJ2-5; D is uncertain. Germline V gives CDR1 SGHTA, CDR2 FQGNSA. This CDR3 region has 15 residues. V dropped 2 bases and J dropped 2 bases, with 12 bases sitting between them. The CDR3 nucleotides read TGTGCCAGCAGCTTACTAGGACCCGTACAAGAGACCCAGTACTTC. It yields the protein CASSLLGPVQETQYF.

The chain recombines TRBV27 with TRBJ2-7; 7 nucleotides line up with TRBD2. The CDR3 sequence is 15 residues long. Germline V CDR1 and CDR2: MNHEY, SMNVEV (reference sequence). The V gene end was trimmed by 3 bases and the J gene end by 0 bases; junction bases not matched to a gene: 5. The CDR3 DNA reads as TGTGCCAGCAGTTTGGGCCTAGCGGTCTCCTACGAGCAGTACTTC. It specifies CASSLGLAVSYEQYF.

The chain combines TRBV7-9 with TRBJ1-5; 11 bases agree with TRBD1. V was clipped by 1 base and J by 8 bases; unmatched bases: 4. Germline CDR1 SEHNR, CDR2 FQNEAQ (reference sequence). This CDR3 comprises 15 residues. CDR3 sequence reads: CASSLERDRGEPQHF. The CDR3 region has the DNA TGTGCCAGCAGCTTAGAGAGGGACAGGGGGGAGCCCCAGCATTTT.